This TCR beta chain comes out of a study of T cells after posttransplantation cyclophosphamide. Broader study findings: Donor CD8+ memory clones often dominated recipient blood repertoires at later times. Blood and skin or GI T cell repertoires showed limited TRB overlap. TRB clonality was highly associated with recipient CMV seropositivity and reactivation.

Assay used: immunoSEQ multiplex PCR; TCRdb lists only in-frame clones, some missing. This sample yields tens of thousands of clones, of which roughly 67% are seen a single time; 0.65% belongs to the top ten. Comment on this clone: Its matching antigen is unknown.

This related bone marrow graft donor gave peripheral blood on the day of marrow donation. Source material: memory CD4+ T cells sorted from PBMCs. This TCR was recovered from a woman aged 60-70 years in good health, CMV-negative, and a related stem cell transplant donor.

The CDR3 sequence: CASSLSHPGQGYEQYF. The CDR3 DNA reads TGTGCCAGCAGTTTATCACATCCGGGACAGGGTTACGAGCAGTACTTC. The chain employs TRBV27 and TRBJ2-7, with 9 bases identical to TRBD1. The CDR3 contains 16 residues. Germline CDR1 and CDR2: MNHEY and SMNVEV (reference sequence). Losses at the gene ends were 0 bases for V and 4 bases for J; bases not matched to a gene: 7.